This entry describes one T cell receptor beta chain. This sample is drawn from a study of blood T cell repertoires in COVID-19. Across the whole study: Donors in the United States, Italy and Spain gave samples during acute or convalescent COVID-19. In each case, the material was cDNA or gDNA derived from T cells, B-cell-depleted T cells, or PBMCs.

Followed longitudinally, the Seattle patients had been enrolled during active infection. As originally analysed: Amplification with reference gene primers provided the estimates of nucleated cell counts. Method: immunoSEQ multiplex PCR; TCRdb's copy keeps in-frame clones and lacks some. V and J calls and clone size are given by that table; D and trimming were obtained from the DNA. The sample carries 80,000 to 100,000 clones, 80% to 90% recorded once. CDR1 is SGHTA, CDR2 FQGNSA, per germline. With 5 bases clipped from V and 0 bases from J, the junction kept 8 bases outside the gene matches. The length of the CDR3 is 17 residues.

The sequencing sample was made of peripheral blood. The V call is TRBV7-2, the J call TRBJ1-5; 9 positions match TRBD1. The clonotype originates from a man aged 50 or older with COVID-19, enrolled during active disease. CDR3 sequence: CASSRTGDPISNQPQHF. As DNA, the CDR3 is TGTGCCAGCAGCCGGACAGGGGACCCGATTAGCAATCAGCCCCAGCATTTT.